Listed below are T cell receptor beta chains from one sample, sequenced in a study of CD4 and CD8 cells across lung adenocarcinoma regions. TCRdb reprocessed the PCR reads via MiXCR and lists one record per CDR3 protein. The table has some 10,000 distinct CDR3 sequences, approximately 53% seen once. Sequencing used CD8+ T cells from the margin of a lung tumor. The receptor set was obtained from a female donor with lung adenocarcinoma. The CD4 and CD8 labels of this study may be unreliable. Both conserved end residues are part of each CDR3. Fields, in order: D gene, clone size, J gene, CDR3 length, V gene, CDR3 protein, CDR3 DNA. The D gene is left open where the match is weak. A row's size may be missing; if present it is once, few, many or a size class.

d_call: TRBD2
clone_size: few
j_call: TRBJ2-1
cdr3_length: 15
v_call: TRBV9
cdr3_aa: CASSLRLAAYNEQFF
cdr3_nt: TGTGCCAGCAGCCTTCGACTAGCGGCCTACAATGAGCAGTTCTTC

d_call: TRBD1
clone_size: NA
j_call: TRBJ1-1
cdr3_length: 12
v_call: TRBV5-1
cdr3_aa: CASSSQGTEAFF
cdr3_nt: TGCGCCAGCAGCTCACAGGGGACTGAAGCTTTCTTT

d_call: NA
clone_size: NA
j_call: TRBJ2-3
cdr3_length: 14
v_call: TRBV7-3
cdr3_aa: CASSLGEGTDTQYF
cdr3_nt: TGTGCCAGCAGCTTAGGGGAGGGCACAGATACGCAGTATTTT

d_call: NA
clone_size: NA
j_call: TRBJ2-1
cdr3_length: 15
v_call: TRBV28
cdr3_aa: CASSLKAADYNEQFF
cdr3_nt: TGTGCCAGCAGTTTAAAAGCGGCAGACTACAATGAGCAGTTCTTC

d_call: NA
clone_size: NA
j_call: TRBJ1-5
cdr3_length: 14
v_call: TRBV4-2
cdr3_aa: CASSQETGVLPHHF
cdr3_nt: TGTGCCAGCAGCCAAGAAACGGGGGTTTTGCCCCACCATTTT

d_call: NA
clone_size: many
j_call: TRBJ1-1
cdr3_length: 14
v_call: TRBV11-2
cdr3_aa: CASSSGVPGTEAFF
cdr3_nt: TGTGCCAGCAGCTCAGGGGTACCCGGGACTGAAGCTTTCTTT

d_call: TRBD2
clone_size: once
j_call: TRBJ2-1
cdr3_length: 16
v_call: TRBV12-3/TRBV12-4
cdr3_aa: CASSFRTSGQTNEQFF
cdr3_nt: TGTGCCAGCAGTTTTAGGACTAGCGGGCAAACCAATGAGCAGTTCTTC

d_call: NA
clone_size: NA
j_call: TRBJ2-7
cdr3_length: 11
v_call: TRBV6-2/TRBV6-3
cdr3_aa: CASSGYFEQYF
cdr3_nt: TGTGCCAGCAGTGGTTACTTCGAGCAGTACTTC

d_call: TRBD1
clone_size: medium-sized
j_call: TRBJ2-3
cdr3_length: 21
v_call: TRBV6-1
cdr3_aa: CASSSLTFDRDGFYGTDTQYF
cdr3_nt: TGTGCCAGCAGCTCTCTCACTTTCGACAGGGATGGTTTTTATGGCACAGATACGCAGTATTTT

d_call: NA
clone_size: medium-sized
j_call: TRBJ2-1
cdr3_length: 14
v_call: TRBV6-5
cdr3_aa: CASSYDLRGGEQFF
cdr3_nt: TGTGCCAGCAGTTACGACCTCAGAGGCGGGGAGCAGTTCTTC

d_call: TRBD1
clone_size: NA
j_call: TRBJ1-1
cdr3_length: 12
v_call: TRBV10-1
cdr3_aa: CASSLDRGEAFF
cdr3_nt: TGCGCCAGCAGTTTGGACAGGGGAGAAGCTTTCTTT

d_call: NA
clone_size: NA
j_call: TRBJ2-1
cdr3_length: 13
v_call: TRBV6-2/TRBV6-3
cdr3_aa: CASSYSPVSKQFF
cdr3_nt: TGTGCCAGCAGTTACTCTCCCGTGTCCAAGCAGTTCTTC

d_call: NA
clone_size: NA
j_call: TRBJ2-5
cdr3_length: 14
v_call: TRBV27
cdr3_aa: CAGSGDCVPETQYF
cdr3_nt: TGTGCGGGCAGTGGGGACTGTGTCCCAGAGACCCAGTACTTC

d_call: NA
clone_size: NA
j_call: TRBJ1-1
cdr3_length: 15
v_call: TRBV27
cdr3_aa: CASSLQGSVSTEAFF
cdr3_nt: TGTGCCAGCAGTTTACAGGGCAGCGTGAGCACTGAAGCTTTCTTT

d_call: NA
clone_size: NA
j_call: TRBJ2-1
cdr3_length: 12
v_call: TRBV30
cdr3_aa: CAWSRGGDEQFF
cdr3_nt: TGTGCCTGGAGCAGGGGCGGCGATGAGCAGTTCTTC

d_call: TRBD1
clone_size: many
j_call: TRBJ1-1
cdr3_length: 17
v_call: TRBV6-2/TRBV6-3
cdr3_aa: CASSYNAGGRRDAEAFF
cdr3_nt: TGTGCCAGCAGTTACAACGCAGGGGGGCGGCGGGACGCTGAAGCTTTCTTT

d_call: NA
clone_size: NA
j_call: TRBJ2-3
cdr3_length: 16
v_call: TRBV27
cdr3_aa: CASSLGGPGAKNMQYF
cdr3_nt: TGTGCCAGCAGTCTGGGGGGGCCGGGAGCCAAAAACATGCAGTATTTT

d_call: TRBD1
clone_size: once
j_call: TRBJ2-1
cdr3_length: 13
v_call: TRBV3-1
cdr3_aa: CASSPTGTNEQFF
cdr3_nt: TGTGCCAGCAGCCCGACAGGGACAAATGAGCAGTTCTTC

d_call: NA
clone_size: NA
j_call: TRBJ2-5
cdr3_length: 13
v_call: TRBV27
cdr3_aa: CASRGRDQETQYF
cdr3_nt: TGTGCCAGCAGGGGCCGTGACCAAGAGACCCAGTACTTC

d_call: TRBD1
clone_size: NA
j_call: TRBJ2-2
cdr3_length: 14
v_call: TRBV27
cdr3_aa: CASRQGLVTGELFF
cdr3_nt: TGTGCCAGCAGACAGGGGCTGGTTACCGGGGAGCTGTTTTTT

d_call: NA
clone_size: few
j_call: TRBJ1-2
cdr3_length: 12
v_call: TRBV6-5
cdr3_aa: CASSYSQTGYTF
cdr3_nt: TGTGCCAGCAGTTACTCGCAGACTGGCTACACCTTC

d_call: NA
clone_size: NA
j_call: TRBJ2-1
cdr3_length: 15
v_call: TRBV6-1
cdr3_aa: CASSTGQRAKNEQFF
cdr3_nt: TGTGCCAGCAGTACGGGGCAGAGAGCAAAAAATGAGCAGTTCTTC

d_call: NA
clone_size: NA
j_call: TRBJ2-7
cdr3_length: 14
v_call: TRBV6-5
cdr3_aa: CASSYSGGGETQYF
cdr3_nt: TGTGCCAGCAGTTACTCGGGAGGTGGGGAGACGCAGTACTTC

d_call: NA
clone_size: NA
j_call: TRBJ2-3
cdr3_length: 11
v_call: TRBV27
cdr3_aa: CGGGHPETQYF
cdr3_nt: TGTGGGGGCGGTCATCCAGAGACGCAGTATTTC

d_call: NA
clone_size: medium-sized
j_call: TRBJ2-3
cdr3_length: 15
v_call: TRBV6-1
cdr3_aa: CASSEMGGGPDTQYF
cdr3_nt: TGTGCCAGCAGTGAAATGGGAGGTGGTCCAGATACGCAGTATTTT

d_call: NA
clone_size: many
j_call: TRBJ2-1
cdr3_length: 14
v_call: TRBV14
cdr3_aa: CASSPTRLGNEQFF
cdr3_nt: TGTGCCAGCAGCCCGACTCGTCTGGGGAATGAGCAGTTCTTC

d_call: NA
clone_size: NA
j_call: TRBJ2-5
cdr3_length: 14
v_call: TRBV7-9
cdr3_aa: CASSLESAQETQYF
cdr3_nt: TGTGCCAGCAGCTTAGAAAGCGCCCAAGAGACCCAGTACTTC

d_call: TRBD2
clone_size: few
j_call: TRBJ2-1
cdr3_length: 14
v_call: TRBV20-1
cdr3_aa: CSAGSGTKNNEQFF
cdr3_nt: TGCAGTGCCGGATCCGGGACTAAAAACAATGAGCAGTTCTTC

d_call: NA
clone_size: many
j_call: TRBJ2-5
cdr3_length: 13
v_call: TRBV27
cdr3_aa: CASSSWTEETQYF
cdr3_nt: TGTGCCAGCAGTTCCTGGACAGAAGAGACCCAGTACTTC

d_call: NA
clone_size: many
j_call: TRBJ2-1
cdr3_length: 15
v_call: TRBV4-1
cdr3_aa: CASSQEKRVGDEQFF
cdr3_nt: TGCGCCAGCAGCCAAGAAAAGCGGGTGGGGGATGAGCAGTTCTTC

d_call: NA
clone_size: NA
j_call: TRBJ2-7
cdr3_length: 17
v_call: TRBV20-1
cdr3_aa: CSAISGRATRSSYEQYF
cdr3_nt: TGCAGTGCTATAAGCGGGCGCGCCACAAGGAGCTCCTACGAGCAGTACTTC

d_call: NA
clone_size: NA
j_call: TRBJ1-6
cdr3_length: 13
v_call: TRBV5-5
cdr3_aa: CASSLDHNSPLHF
cdr3_nt: TGTGCCAGCAGCTTGGATCATAATTCACCCCTCCACTTT

d_call: TRBD2
clone_size: NA
j_call: TRBJ2-1
cdr3_length: 15
v_call: TRBV3-1
cdr3_aa: CASSHGISGSYEQFF
cdr3_nt: TGTGCCAGCAGCCATGGTATTAGCGGGAGCTATGAGCAGTTCTTC

d_call: TRBD2
clone_size: NA
j_call: TRBJ2-7
cdr3_length: 15
v_call: TRBV7-2
cdr3_aa: CASSWGLAVYYEQYF
cdr3_nt: TGTGCCAGCAGCTGGGGACTAGCAGTTTACTACGAGCAGTACTTC

d_call: TRBD1
clone_size: large
j_call: TRBJ2-1
cdr3_length: 15
v_call: TRBV6-5
cdr3_aa: CASSFRDSTYNEQFF
cdr3_nt: TGTGCCAGCAGTTTCCGGGACAGCACCTACAATGAGCAGTTCTTC

d_call: TRBD2
clone_size: once
j_call: TRBJ2-4
cdr3_length: 18
v_call: TRBV7-9
cdr3_aa: CASSPQGGAGGAKNIQYF
cdr3_nt: TGTGCCAGCAGCCCCCAAGGGGGAGCGGGGGGAGCCAAAAACATTCAGTACTTC

d_call: NA
clone_size: NA
j_call: TRBJ2-5
cdr3_length: 12
v_call: TRBV6-1
cdr3_aa: CASTGPSGEQYF
cdr3_nt: TGTGCCAGCACGGGACCGTCCGGAGAGCAGTACTTC

d_call: TRBD2
clone_size: NA
j_call: TRBJ2-3
cdr3_length: 15
v_call: TRBV27
cdr3_aa: CASRRGAGSKNTQYF
cdr3_nt: TGTGCCAGCAGGAGGGGAGCGGGATCGAAAAATACGCAGTATTTC

d_call: TRBD2
clone_size: NA
j_call: TRBJ2-7
cdr3_length: 14
v_call: TRBV5-4
cdr3_aa: CASSSWTSGDEQYF
cdr3_nt: TGTGCCAGCAGCTCATGGACTAGCGGGGACGAGCAGTACTTC

d_call: NA
clone_size: few
j_call: TRBJ2-1
cdr3_length: 17
v_call: TRBV3-1
cdr3_aa: CASSLEIGLSPSSEQFF
cdr3_nt: TGTGCCAGCAGCCTAGAAATAGGACTATCCCCAAGTAGTGAGCAGTTCTTC

d_call: NA
clone_size: many
j_call: TRBJ2-2
cdr3_length: 15
v_call: TRBV6-1
cdr3_aa: CASKTWELQTGELFF
cdr3_nt: TGTGCCAGCAAAACCTGGGAACTACAAACCGGGGAGCTGTTTTTT

d_call: NA
clone_size: NA
j_call: TRBJ2-1
cdr3_length: 16
v_call: TRBV20-1
cdr3_aa: CSALGNWGSSYNEQFF
cdr3_nt: TGCAGTGCATTGGGGAATTGGGGTAGCTCCTACAATGAGCAGTTCTTC

d_call: NA
clone_size: NA
j_call: TRBJ2-3
cdr3_length: 13
v_call: TRBV27
cdr3_aa: CASGLRVTNIQYF
cdr3_nt: TGTGCCAGCGGGCTGCGAGTCACAAACATTCAGTATTTT

d_call: NA
clone_size: few
j_call: TRBJ2-3
cdr3_length: 15
v_call: TRBV6-1
cdr3_aa: CASRSMGGRTDTQYF
cdr3_nt: TGTGCCAGCAGGAGCATGGGGGGGCGAACAGATACGCAGTATTTT

d_call: NA
clone_size: NA
j_call: TRBJ2-1
cdr3_length: 20
v_call: TRBV6-5
cdr3_aa: CASSYSMGSGGVNPRDEQFF
cdr3_nt: TGTGCCAGCAGTTACTCCATGGGCTCGGGCGGAGTAAACCCCAGGGATGAGCAGTTCTTC

d_call: TRBD2
clone_size: NA
j_call: TRBJ2-4
cdr3_length: 15
v_call: TRBV5-1
cdr3_aa: CASSLASGSGDIQYF
cdr3_nt: TGCGCCAGCAGCTTGGCTAGCGGGAGTGGTGACATTCAGTACTTC

d_call: TRBD1
clone_size: large
j_call: TRBJ2-2
cdr3_length: 16
v_call: TRBV6-5
cdr3_aa: CASSFRDRGHGGELFF
cdr3_nt: TGTGCCAGCAGTTTCCGGGACAGGGGGCATGGCGGGGAGCTGTTTTTT

d_call: TRBD1
clone_size: many
j_call: TRBJ2-3
cdr3_length: 15
v_call: TRBV27
cdr3_aa: CASSTPGQGADTQYF
cdr3_nt: TGTGCCAGCAGTACTCCTGGACAGGGCGCAGATACGCAGTATTTT